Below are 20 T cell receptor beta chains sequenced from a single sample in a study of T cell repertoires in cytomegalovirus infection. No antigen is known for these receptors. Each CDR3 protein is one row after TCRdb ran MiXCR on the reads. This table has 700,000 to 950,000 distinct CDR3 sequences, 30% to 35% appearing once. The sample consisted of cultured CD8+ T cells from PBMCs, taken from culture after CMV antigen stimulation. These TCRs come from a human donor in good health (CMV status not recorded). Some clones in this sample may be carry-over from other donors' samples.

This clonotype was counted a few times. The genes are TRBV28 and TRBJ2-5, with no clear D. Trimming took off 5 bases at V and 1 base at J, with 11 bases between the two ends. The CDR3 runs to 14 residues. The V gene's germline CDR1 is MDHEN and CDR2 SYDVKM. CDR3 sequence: CASSEVIFQETQYF. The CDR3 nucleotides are TGTGCCAGCAGTGAAGTAATATTCCAAGAGACCCAGTACTTC.

In DNA form, the CDR3 reads TGCAGCGTTGAAGTATCGGACTACAGAGCCCTCACAGATACGCAGTATTTT. Amino acid sequence: CSVEVSDYRALTDTQYF. The chain combines TRBV29-1 with TRBJ2-3, with D maybe TRBD2 (6 bases). CDR1 is SQVTM and CDR2 is ANQGSEA in the germline V gene. This CDR3 region has 17 residues. V gave up 1 base and J gave up 2 bases, with 19 bases separating them.

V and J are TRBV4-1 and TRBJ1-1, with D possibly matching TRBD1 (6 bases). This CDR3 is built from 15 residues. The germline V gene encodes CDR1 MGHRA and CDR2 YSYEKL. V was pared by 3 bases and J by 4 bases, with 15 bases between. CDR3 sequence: CASSHSQGIGTEAFF. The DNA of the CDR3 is TGCGCCAGCAGCCATTCTCAGGGGATCGGCACTGAAGCTTTCTTT.

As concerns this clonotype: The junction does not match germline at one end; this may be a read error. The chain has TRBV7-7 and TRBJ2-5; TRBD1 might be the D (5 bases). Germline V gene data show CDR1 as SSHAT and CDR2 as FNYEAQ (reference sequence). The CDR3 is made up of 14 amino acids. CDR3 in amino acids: CASSFRVKGETQYF. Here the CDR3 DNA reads TGTGCTAGCAGCTTTAGGGTTAAGGGGGAGACCCAGTACTTC.

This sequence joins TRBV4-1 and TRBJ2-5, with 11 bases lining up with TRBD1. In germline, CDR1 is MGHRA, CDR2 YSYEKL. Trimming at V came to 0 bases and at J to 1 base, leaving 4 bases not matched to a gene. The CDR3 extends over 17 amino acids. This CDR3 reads CASSQEPGQGGQETQYF. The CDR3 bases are TGCGCCAGCAGCCAAGAACCGGGACAGGGGGGCCAAGAGACCCAGTACTTC.

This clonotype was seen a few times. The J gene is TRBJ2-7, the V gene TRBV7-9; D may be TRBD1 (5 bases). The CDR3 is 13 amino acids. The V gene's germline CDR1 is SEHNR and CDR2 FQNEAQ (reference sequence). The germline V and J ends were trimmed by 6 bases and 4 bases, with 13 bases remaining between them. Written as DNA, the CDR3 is TGTGCCAGCAGGCCCACTCAGGGTTACGAGCAGTACTTC. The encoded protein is CASRPTQGYEQYF.

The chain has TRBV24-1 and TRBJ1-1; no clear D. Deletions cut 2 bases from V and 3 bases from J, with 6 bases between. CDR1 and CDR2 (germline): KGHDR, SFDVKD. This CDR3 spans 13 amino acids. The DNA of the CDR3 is TGTGCCACCAGTGATTCGGAAGACACTGAAGCTTTCTTT. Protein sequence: CATSDSEDTEAFF.

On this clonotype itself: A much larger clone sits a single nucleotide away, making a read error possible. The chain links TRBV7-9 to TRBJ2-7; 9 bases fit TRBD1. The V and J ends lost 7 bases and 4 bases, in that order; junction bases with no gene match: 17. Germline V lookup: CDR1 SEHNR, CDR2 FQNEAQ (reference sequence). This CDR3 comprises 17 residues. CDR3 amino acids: CASNSPSGTGNSYEQYV. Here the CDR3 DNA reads TGTGCCAGCAACTCACCGTCCGGGACAGGGAACTCGTACGAGCAGTACGTC.

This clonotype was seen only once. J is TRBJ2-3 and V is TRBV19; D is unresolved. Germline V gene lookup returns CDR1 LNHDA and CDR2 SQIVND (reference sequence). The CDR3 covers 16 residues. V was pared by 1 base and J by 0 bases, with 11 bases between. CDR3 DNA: TGTGCCAGTAGTATAGGAGAGGCGGCTAGCACAGATACGCAGTATTTT. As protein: CASSIGEAASTDTQYF. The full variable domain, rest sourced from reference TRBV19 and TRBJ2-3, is DGGITQSPKYLFRKEGQNVTLSCEQNLNHDAMYWYRQDPGQGLRLIYYSQIVNDFQKGDIAEGYSVSREKKESFPLTVTSAQKNPTAFYLCASSIGEAASTDTQYFGPGTRLTVL.

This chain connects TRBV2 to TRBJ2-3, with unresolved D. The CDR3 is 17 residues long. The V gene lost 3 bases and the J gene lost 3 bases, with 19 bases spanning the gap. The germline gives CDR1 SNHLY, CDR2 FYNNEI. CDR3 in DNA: TGTGCCAGCAGTGAGAGGCTCTGGGTTGGGTATACAGATACGCAGTATTTT. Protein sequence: CASSERLWVGYTDTQYF.

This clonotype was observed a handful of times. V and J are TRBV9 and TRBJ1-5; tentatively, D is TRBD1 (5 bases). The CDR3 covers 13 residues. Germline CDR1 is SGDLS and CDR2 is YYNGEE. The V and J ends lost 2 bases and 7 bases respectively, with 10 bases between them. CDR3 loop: CASSVGTAQPQHF. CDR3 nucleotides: TGTGCCAGCAGCGTCGGGACGGCCCAGCCCCAGCATTTT.

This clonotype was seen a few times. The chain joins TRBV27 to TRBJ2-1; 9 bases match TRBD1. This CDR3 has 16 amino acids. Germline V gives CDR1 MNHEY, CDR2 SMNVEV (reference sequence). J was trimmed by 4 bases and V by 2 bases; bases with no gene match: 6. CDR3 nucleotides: TGTGCCAGCAGTTTAGCGAGGACAGGGGTTTACAATGAGCAGTTCTTC. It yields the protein CASSLARTGVYNEQFF.

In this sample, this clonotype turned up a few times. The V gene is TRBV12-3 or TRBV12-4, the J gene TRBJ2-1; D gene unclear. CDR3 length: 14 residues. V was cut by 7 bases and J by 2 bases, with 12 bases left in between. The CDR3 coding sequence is TGTGCCAGCATCATGGATGGTCCCTACAATGAGCAGTTCTTC. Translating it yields CASIMDGPYNEQFF.

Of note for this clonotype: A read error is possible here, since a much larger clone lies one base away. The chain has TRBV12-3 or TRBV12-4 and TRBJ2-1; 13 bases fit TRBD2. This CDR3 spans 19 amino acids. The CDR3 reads CASSPGLAGKQPSYNEQSF. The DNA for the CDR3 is TGTGCCAGCAGCCCGGGACTAGCGGGGAAACAGCCCTCCTACAATGAGCAGTCCTTC.

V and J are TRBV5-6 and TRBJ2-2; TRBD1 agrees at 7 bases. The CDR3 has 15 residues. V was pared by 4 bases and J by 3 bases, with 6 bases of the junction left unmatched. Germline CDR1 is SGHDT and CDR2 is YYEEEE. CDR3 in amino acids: CASSLTGDHTGELFF. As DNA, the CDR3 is TGTGCCAGCAGCCTAACAGGGGATCACACCGGGGAGCTGTTTTTT.

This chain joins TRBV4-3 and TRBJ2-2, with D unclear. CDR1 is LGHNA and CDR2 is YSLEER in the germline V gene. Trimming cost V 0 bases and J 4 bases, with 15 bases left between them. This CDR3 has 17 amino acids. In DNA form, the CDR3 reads TGCGCCAGCAGCCAAGAAAACATGGGTCGGATCACCGGGGAGCTGTTTTTT. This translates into CASSQENMGRITGELFF.

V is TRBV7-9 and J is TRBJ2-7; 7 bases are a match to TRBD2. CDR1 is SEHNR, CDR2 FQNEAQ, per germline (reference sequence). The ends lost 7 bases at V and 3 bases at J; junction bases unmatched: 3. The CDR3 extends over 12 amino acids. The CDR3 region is CASTGGYYEQYF. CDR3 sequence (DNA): TGTGCCAGCACCGGGGGGTACTACGAGCAGTACTTC.

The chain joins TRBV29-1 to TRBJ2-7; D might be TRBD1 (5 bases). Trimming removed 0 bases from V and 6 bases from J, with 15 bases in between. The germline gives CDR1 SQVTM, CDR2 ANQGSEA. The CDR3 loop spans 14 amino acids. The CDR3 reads CSVEEKTGFAEQYF. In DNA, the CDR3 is TGCAGCGTTGAAGAGAAAACAGGATTCGCCGAGCAGTACTTC.

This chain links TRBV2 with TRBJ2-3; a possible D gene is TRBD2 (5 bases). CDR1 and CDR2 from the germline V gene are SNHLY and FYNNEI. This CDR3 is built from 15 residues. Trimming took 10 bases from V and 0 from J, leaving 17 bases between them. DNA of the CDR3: TGTGCCACGAGTGAGGGATACACTAGCACAGATACGCAGTATTTT. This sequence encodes CATSEGYTSTDTQYF.

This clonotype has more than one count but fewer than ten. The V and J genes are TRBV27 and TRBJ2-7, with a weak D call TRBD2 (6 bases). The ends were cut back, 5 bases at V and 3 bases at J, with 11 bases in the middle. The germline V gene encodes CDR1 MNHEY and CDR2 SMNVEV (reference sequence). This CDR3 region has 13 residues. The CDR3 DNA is TGTGCCAGCAGTCTCGCGGGACTCTACGAGCAGTACGTC. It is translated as CASSLAGLYEQYV.